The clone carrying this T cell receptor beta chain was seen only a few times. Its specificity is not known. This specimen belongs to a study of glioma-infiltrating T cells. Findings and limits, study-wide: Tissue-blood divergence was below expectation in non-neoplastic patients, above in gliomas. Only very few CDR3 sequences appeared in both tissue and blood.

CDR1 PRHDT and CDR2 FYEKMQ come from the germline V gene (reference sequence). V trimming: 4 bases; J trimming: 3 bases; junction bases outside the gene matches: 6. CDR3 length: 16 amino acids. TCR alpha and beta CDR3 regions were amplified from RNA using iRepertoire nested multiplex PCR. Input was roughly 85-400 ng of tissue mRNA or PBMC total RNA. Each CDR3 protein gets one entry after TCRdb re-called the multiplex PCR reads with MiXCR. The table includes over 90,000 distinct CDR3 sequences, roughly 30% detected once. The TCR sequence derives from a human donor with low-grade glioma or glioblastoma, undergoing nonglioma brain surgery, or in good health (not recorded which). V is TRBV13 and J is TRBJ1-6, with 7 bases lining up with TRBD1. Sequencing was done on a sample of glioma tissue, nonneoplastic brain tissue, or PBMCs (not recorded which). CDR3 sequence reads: CASSSKDRVYNSPLHF. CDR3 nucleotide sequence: TGTGCCAGCAGCTCCAAAGACAGGGTCTATAATTCACCCCTCCACTTT.